This entry lists 28 T cell receptor beta chains sequenced from one sample in a study of shared T cell receptors in the human thymus. Sequencing was performed with immunoSEQ multiplex PCR; in TCRdb, only in-frame clones are kept and a portion is missing. Found here are 500,000 to 750,000 clones, around 89% of them singletons; the top ten hold 0.008% to 0.011%. The data were also submitted as part of a second study, on human thymus T cells.

The specimen sequenced was thymocytes. These receptors all stem from a boy in the first two years of life with a congenital heart defect.

The chain employs TRBV13 and TRBJ2-5, with TRBD2 as a possible D gene (7 bases). There are 15 residues in the CDR3. V lost 5 bases to trimming and J lost 5 bases, with 18 bases between them. Germline V CDR1 and CDR2: PRHDT, FYEKMQ (reference sequence). CDR3 sequence: CASSVRGGERETQYF. In DNA form, the CDR3 reads TGTGCCAGCAGCGTAAGAGGGGGGGAGCGGGAGACCCAGTACTTC. The full variable domain, its missing parts supplied by reference TRBV13 and TRBJ2-5, is AAGVIQSPRHLIKEKRETATLKCYPIPRHDTVYWYQQGPGQDPQFLISFYEKMQSDKGSIPDRFSAQQFSDYHSELNMSSLELGDSALYFCASSVRGGERETQYFGPGTRLLVL.

This clone was detected only once. The V gene is TRBV14, the J gene TRBJ2-7, with TRBD1 identical over 10 bases. From germline, CDR1 is SGHDN and CDR2 FVKESK. The V gene end was trimmed by 2 bases and the J gene end by 4 bases; junction bases not matched to a gene: 17. This CDR3 contains 19 residues. As DNA, the CDR3 is TGTGCCAGCAGCCAACTCCACCGGGGGACAGGGGTAGGGTTATACGAGCAGTACTTC. Its protein product is CASSQLHRGTGVGLYEQYF.

The genes are TRBV2 and TRBJ2-5, with unresolved D. This CDR3 spans 14 amino acids. Trimming removed 2 bases at V and 1 base at J, with 8 bases between. Germline values: CDR1 SNHLY, CDR2 FYNNEI. This CDR3 reads CASSELRAQETQYF. In nucleotides, the CDR3 is TGTGCCAGCAGTGAATTGCGAGCCCAAGAGACCCAGTACTTC.

The chain uses TRBV18 and TRBJ2-3; TRBD1 matches at 10 bases. The CDR3 consists of 16 residues. CDR1 is KGHSH, CDR2 LQKENI, per germline. The trim removed 3 bases at V and 4 bases at J, leaving 7 bases unmatched. CDR3 residues: CASSPRTGGPSDTQYF. CDR3 nucleotide sequence: TGTGCCAGCTCACCCAGGACAGGGGGTCCTTCAGATACGCAGTATTTT.

The rearrangement joins TRBV6-5 to TRBJ2-3; D may be TRBD2 (6 bases). The V and J ends lost 4 bases and 0 bases respectively, with 8 bases between them. Per germline, CDR1 MNHEY and CDR2 SVGAGI. The CDR3 runs 14 residues. The chain's CDR3 is CASSSSGSTDTQYF. CDR3 bases: TGTGCCAGCAGTTCAAGCGGGAGCACAGATACGCAGTATTTT.

The chain links TRBV4-1 to TRBJ2-2; the match to TRBD2 covers 7 bases. The CDR3 extends over 19 amino acids. Germline CDR1 MGHRA, CDR2 YSYEKL. V dropped 0 bases and J dropped 3; count of bases not matched to a gene: 13. CDR3 sequence reads: CASSQEEGLRELDTGELFF. CDR3 DNA: TGCGCCAGCAGCCAAGAGGAGGGGCTGCGGGAGCTTGACACCGGGGAGCTGTTTTTT.

V is TRBV15 and J is TRBJ1-2; possibly TRBD1 for D (5 bases). Germline V gene sequence: CDR1 LNHNV, CDR2 YYDKDF (reference sequence). Trimming took off 4 bases at V and 4 bases at J, with 19 bases between the two ends. There are 16 residues in the CDR3. Here the CDR3 DNA reads TGTGCCACCAGCAAGGGGTGGGGGGTTCCCTTCTATGGCTACACCTTC. Translation gives CATSKGWGVPFYGYTF.

The V call is TRBV5-1, the J call TRBJ2-7; possibly TRBD1 for D (6 bases). From germline, CDR1 is SGHRS and CDR2 YFSETQ. The CDR3 is made up of 14 amino acids. Trimming stripped 4 bases from V and 3 bases from J, with 14 bases between. CDR3 sequence reads: CASSSGQRNYEQYF. DNA for the CDR3: TGCGCCAGCAGCAGTGGACAGAGGAACTACGAGCAGTACTTC. The full variable domain, with the rest looked up from reference TRBV5-1 and TRBJ2-7, is KAGVTQTPRYLIKTRGQQVTLSCSPISGHRSVSWYQQTPGQGLQFLFEYFSETQRNKGNFPGRFSGRQFSNSRSEMNVSTLELGDSALYLCASSSGQRNYEQYFGPGTRLTVT.

This chain joins TRBV5-1 and TRBJ2-3; possibly TRBD1 for D (6 bases). With 3 bases removed from V and 0 bases from J, the gap between germline ends came to 11 bases. Germline V gives CDR1 SGHRS, CDR2 YFSETQ. The CDR3 runs 15 residues. In DNA, the CDR3 is TGCGCCAGCAGCTACAGGGTTCCTAGCACAGATACGCAGTATTTT. Amino acid sequence: CASSYRVPSTDTQYF.

This clone was recorded only once. The chain couples TRBV7-9 to TRBJ1-5; a weak D match, TRBD1 (5 bases). Trimming stripped 0 bases from V and 7 bases from J, with 10 bases between. CDR1 is SEHNR, CDR2 FQNEAQ, per germline (reference sequence). The CDR3 runs 14 residues. The CDR3 DNA reads as TGTGCCAGCAGCTTAGCCGCAGGGAGGCAGCCCCAGCATTTT. It codes for CASSLAAGRQPQHF.

V and J are TRBV4-1 and TRBJ1-2, with 7 nucleotides matching TRBD1. This CDR3 has 17 amino acids. J lost 4 bases, V lost 0 bases, and 11 bases had no gene match. Germline V CDR1 and CDR2: MGHRA, YSYEKL. In nucleotides, the CDR3 is TGCGCCAGCAGCCAAGATAGCTCACAGGGGAGTGTCTATGGCTACACCTTC. Amino acid sequence: CASSQDSSQGSVYGYTF.

This chain links TRBV5-6 with TRBJ2-7; TRBD2 matches 7 bases. The germline gives CDR1 SGHDT, CDR2 YYEEEE. The CDR3 length is 19 residues. V lost 4 bases, J lost 0 bases, and 19 bases stayed unmatched. DNA of the CDR3: TGTGCCAGCAGCCACCGCGGAGGTAAGACTAGCTCAAGCTCCTACGAGCAGTACTTC. Its translation: CASSHRGGKTSSSSYEQYF.

CDR3 amino acids: CASSLVATGEYYGYTF. CDR3 nucleotides: TGTGCCAGCAGCTTGGTGGCGACAGGGGAATACTATGGCTACACCTTC. The chain carries TRBV5-5 and TRBJ1-2; 8 bases are a match to TRBD1. The V segment lost 0 bases and the J segment 3 bases; nucleotides outside the gene matches: 7. The CDR3 length is 16 residues. Germline CDR1 SGHKS, CDR2 YYEKEE (reference sequence).

The J gene is TRBJ2-7, the V gene TRBV7-6, with 12 bases lining up with TRBD1. The J segment lost 1 base and the V segment lost 5 bases, leaving 9 bases of the junction unmatched. The CDR3 is 17 amino acids. The V gene's germline CDR1 is SGHVS and CDR2 FNYEAQ. The CDR3 nucleotides are TGTGCCAGCAGCGGGCCCCGGGACAGGGGGCTATCCTACGAGCAGTACTTC. Its translation is CASSGPRDRGLSYEQYF.

This clone came up once. This sequence joins TRBV7-2 and TRBJ2-7; 13 bases map to TRBD2. V was clipped by 0 bases and J by 4 bases; unmatched bases: 3. CDR1 SGHTA and CDR2 FQGNSA come from the germline V gene. CDR3 size: 16 residues. The CDR3 sequence is CASSLARTSGSYEQYF. Written as DNA, the CDR3 is TGTGCCAGCAGCTTAGCTCGGACTAGCGGGAGTTACGAGCAGTACTTC. Using reference TRBV7-2 and TRBJ2-7 for the parts outside the CDR3, the full variable domain is GAGVSQSPSNKVTEKGKDVELRCDPISGHTALYWYRQSLGQGLEFLIYFQGNSAPDKSGLPSDRFSAERTGGSVSTLTIQRTQQEDSAVYLCASSLARTSGSYEQYFGPGTRLTVT.

The CDR3 region has the DNA TGTGCCAGCAGTTTCGCGAATATAATAAAAGCGGGAGGGTGGCAAGAGACCCAGTACTTC. It is translated as CASSFANIIKAGGWQETQYF. The chain combines TRBV27 with TRBJ2-5; 10 nucleotides match TRBD2. V dropped 3 bases and J dropped 2; count of bases not matched to a gene: 18. The CDR3 spans 20 residues. Germline CDR1 reads MNHEY; CDR2 reads SMNVEV (reference sequence).

CDR3 sequence reads: CASSPWLGTDGNTIYF. Written as DNA, the CDR3 is TGTGCCAGCAGCCCCTGGCTCGGGACAGATGGAAACACCATATATTTT. The chain recombines TRBV11-2 with TRBJ1-3, with TRBD1 matching 7 bases. This CDR3 is 16 amino acids long. The V gene end was trimmed by 5 bases and the J gene end by 3 bases; junction bases not matched to a gene: 10. The germline CDR1 and CDR2 sequences are SGHAT and FQNNGV. The full variable domain, in which reference TRBV11-2 and TRBJ1-3 provide the parts outside the CDR3, is EAGVAQSPRYKIIEKRQSVAFWCNPISGHATLYWYQQILGQGPKLLIQFQNNGVVDDSQLPKDRFSAERLKGVDSTLKIQPAKLEDSAVYLCASSPWLGTDGNTIYFGEGSWLTVV.

This sequence joins TRBV27 and TRBJ2-5; 10 nucleotides align to TRBD2. This CDR3 region has 12 residues. Germline V CDR1 and CDR2: MNHEY, SMNVEV (reference sequence). The V and J ends lost 5 bases and 7 bases, in that order; junction bases with no gene match: 1. CDR3 DNA: TGTGCCAGCAGTAAGCGGGAGGGGACCCAGTACTTC. This gives the protein CASSKREGTQYF.

The chain couples TRBV7-9 to TRBJ1-4; the D gene is possibly TRBD1 (5 bases). CDR1 SEHNR and CDR2 FQNEAQ come from the germline V gene (reference sequence). The CDR3 sequence is 18 residues long. V lost 1 base to trimming and J lost 6 bases, with 21 bases between them. CDR3 DNA: TGTGCCAGCAGCTTAGGGCGGGATCGGGGGTTAAGGGATGAAAAACTGTTTTTT. It specifies CASSLGRDRGLRDEKLFF.

The rearrangement joins TRBV15 to TRBJ2-7; D might be TRBD2 (7 bases). The CDR3 has 16 amino acids. Germline V CDR1 and CDR2: LNHNV, YYDKDF (reference sequence). V dropped 9 bases and J dropped 0 bases, with 21 bases sitting between them. The DNA for the CDR3 is TGTGCCACGAACAAGGTTAGGGGGGGCGTCTCCTACGAGCAGTACTTC. Translated: CATNKVRGGVSYEQYF.

This clone was observed a single time. In the same sample, other DNA sequences code for this CDR3. This chain links TRBV5-4 with TRBJ2-7, with D possibly matching TRBD2 (5 bases). Trimming shortened V by 0 bases and J by 5 bases, and 12 bases separated the two germline ends. CDR1 and CDR2 (germline): SGHNT, YYREEE (reference sequence). This CDR3 region has 14 residues. DNA for the CDR3: TGTGCCAGCAGCTTGGTCCGGGATCCCCACGAGCAGTACTTC. Its translation is CASSLVRDPHEQYF.

The rearrangement uses TRBV5-1 and TRBJ2-7; 8 bases map to TRBD2. The junction had 8 bases not matched to a gene; V was cut back by 4 bases and J by 5 bases. Germline CDR1 and CDR2: SGHRS and YFSETQ. The length of the CDR3 is 14 residues. CDR3 region: CASSPPERENEQYF. CDR3 nucleotide sequence: TGCGCCAGCAGCCCACCTGAGCGGGAGAACGAGCAGTACTTC.

The V and J genes are TRBV7-2 and TRBJ2-3; D is perhaps TRBD2 (5 bases). The CDR3 loop spans 15 amino acids. The V gene lost 1 base and the J gene lost 3 bases, with 11 bases spanning the gap. CDR1 and CDR2 from the germline V gene are SGHTA and FQGNSA. The CDR3 is CASSLGTRRTDTQYF. The CDR3 coding sequence is TGTGCCAGCAGCTTAGGGACTCGGAGAACAGATACGCAGTATTTT.

The gene calls are TRBV27 and TRBJ2-2; 7 bases are a match to TRBD1. V dropped 7 bases and J dropped 3; count of bases not matched to a gene: 5. The CDR3 is 14 residues long. Looked up from germline, CDR1 is MNHEY and CDR2 is SMNVEV (reference sequence). The CDR3 DNA reads TGTGCCAGCACTTCCGACAGGGACACCGGGGAGCTGTTTTTT. Translating gives CASTSDRDTGELFF.

The DNA for the CDR3 is TGTGCCAGCAGCCGGACTAAAAAAAACATTCAGTACTTC. It codes for CASSRTKKNIQYF. The chain carries TRBV14 and TRBJ2-4; tentative D call: TRBD2 (6 bases). CDR1 and CDR2 (germline): SGHDN, FVKESK. The CDR3 consists of 13 residues. Trimming took off 4 bases at V and 4 bases at J, with 8 bases between the two ends.

V gene TRBV29-1 combines with J gene TRBJ2-1; 7 nucleotides align to TRBD2. The CDR3 loop spans 17 amino acids. From germline, CDR1 is SQVTM and CDR2 ANQGSEA. With 3 bases clipped from V and 1 base from J, the junction kept 12 bases outside the gene matches. CDR3 in amino acids: CSVEWNSGPDSYNEQFF. The DNA for the CDR3 is TGCAGCGTTGAGTGGAATAGCGGGCCTGATTCCTACAATGAGCAGTTCTTC.

The V gene is TRBV27, the J gene TRBJ1-2, with 8 bases that match TRBD1. The CDR3 contains 15 residues. CDR1 MNHEY and CDR2 SMNVEV come from the germline V gene (reference sequence). Unmatched junction bases numbered 7, after V lost 6 bases and J lost 1 base. CDR3 residues: CASSPRGLVNYGYTF. The CDR3 DNA reads as TGTGCCAGCAGCCCCAGGGGGCTAGTTAACTATGGCTACACCTTC.

This clone was observed a few times. The V and J genes are TRBV28 and TRBJ2-6; perhaps TRBD2 as D (5 bases). The CDR3 extends over 16 amino acids. CDR1 is MDHEN and CDR2 is SYDVKM in the germline V gene. V shed 0 bases and J shed 2 bases, with 8 bases lying between them. In DNA, the CDR3 is TGTGCCAGCAGTTTATGGTCGGGAACTGGGGCCAACGTCCTGACTTTC. It yields the protein CASSLWSGTGANVLTF. Full variable domain (remainder filled in from reference TRBV28 and TRBJ2-6): DVKVTQSSRYLVKRTGEKVFLECVQDMDHENMFWYRQDPGLGLRLIYFSYDVKMKEKGDIPEGYSVSREKKERFSLILESASTNQTSMYLCASSLWSGTGANVLTFGAGSRLTVL.